Following are 6 T cell receptor beta chains from one sample sequenced in a study of blood T cell repertoires in COVID-19. Measured with immunoSEQ multiplex PCR; TCRdb has only the in-frame clones, and not every one. The sample contains 200,000 to 250,000 clones, roughly nine tenths of which appear only once. Material: PBMCs or T cells enriched from blood (not recorded which). The receptors originated from a woman between 50 and 59 years old in a cohort exposed to, infected with or recovered from COVID-19 (not recorded which).

The genes are TRBV5-4 and TRBJ1-2; 8 nucleotides agree with TRBD1. Trimming removed 2 bases from V and 3 bases from J; junction bases left unmatched: 9. Germline CDR1 SGHNT, CDR2 YYREEE (reference sequence). CDR3 length: 16 residues. In DNA, the CDR3 is TGTGCCAGCAGCTTTTCTAACAGGGGGGAGCACTATGGCTACACCTTC. It encodes CASSFSNRGEHYGYTF. Full variable domain (outside the CDR3, taken from reference TRBV5-4 and TRBJ1-2): ETGVTQSPTHLIKTRGQQVTLRCSSQSGHNTVSWYQQALGQGPQFIFQYYREEENGRGNFPPRFSGLQFPNYSSELNVNALELDDSALYLCASSFSNRGEHYGYTFGSGTRLTVV.

The chain combines TRBV15 with TRBJ2-1, with 10 bases identical to TRBD2. After removal of 8 bases from V and 5 bases from J, the junction contained 6 bases not matched to a gene. The CDR3 totals 14 residues. Germline V lookup: CDR1 LNHNV, CDR2 YYDKDF (reference sequence). DNA of the CDR3: TGTGCCACCTCCAGTCTAGCGGGGGACAATGAGCAGTTCTTC. Translating gives CATSSLAGDNEQFF.

The chain joins TRBV19 to TRBJ1-6; D is unclear. CDR3 length: 18 residues. V gave up 6 bases and J gave up 7 bases, with 25 bases separating them. Germline CDR1 reads LNHDA; CDR2 reads SQIVND (reference sequence). This chain's CDR3 is CASSKISVKRSVNSPLHF. CDR3 DNA: TGTGCCAGTAGCAAGATCTCTGTCAAGCGTTCCGTAAATTCACCCCTCCACTTT.

The chain has TRBV6-6 and TRBJ1-2; TRBD1 aligns across 7 bases. In germline, CDR1 is MNHNY, CDR2 SVGAGI (reference sequence). The CDR3 is made up of 14 amino acids. With 7 bases clipped from V and 4 bases from J, the junction kept 9 bases outside the gene matches. The CDR3 region is CASTHRGFPYGYTF. DNA of the CDR3: TGTGCCAGCACCCACAGGGGTTTCCCCTATGGCTACACCTTC.

The V and J genes are TRBV2 and TRBJ1-5; a weak D match, TRBD1 (5 bases). Trimming stripped 6 bases from V and 9 bases from J, with 21 bases between. In germline, CDR1 is SNHLY, CDR2 FYNNEI. The CDR3 runs to 15 residues. The CDR3 DNA sequence: TGTGCCAGCAGACGGGGGTACCCTAAGAATGGGCCCCAGCATTTT. Translated: CASRRGYPKNGPQHF. Together with reference TRBV2 and TRBJ1-5, the CDR3 gives the full variable domain: EPEVTQTPSHQVTQMGQEVILRCVPISNHLYFYWYRQILGQKVEFLVSFYNNEISEKSEIFDDQFSVERPDGSNFTLKIRSTKLEDSAMYFCASRRGYPKNGPQHFGDGTRLSIL.

The chain's CDR3 is CASSNGASGGAGADTQYF. CDR3 DNA: TGTGCCAGCAGCAATGGGGCTAGCGGGGGGGCCGGAGCAGATACGCAGTATTTT. This rearrangement joins TRBV21-1 to TRBJ2-3; the table's TRBD2 call for D was not verified on the DNA. TRBV21-1 is a listed pseudogene. The CDR3 has 18 residues.